This T cell receptor beta chain was documented in a study of OX40 agonist ivuxolimab in advanced cancers. As concerns this clone: Its antigen is not identified.

Some clones are missing from TCRdb's copy, which holds only in-frame ones; the method was immunoSEQ multiplex PCR. The data contain 65,000 to 75,000 clones, 80% to 90% of them singletons. Study findings and constraints: Average numbers of expanded clones were greater in CD8+ T cells than in CD4+. What antigens the expanded peripheral T cells recognized was never established.

V shed 2 bases, J shed 4 bases, and the junction held 3 bases outside the gene matches. CDR1 and CDR2 from the germline V gene are SGHRS and YFSETQ. The CDR3 totals 16 residues. Patients were ruled out by autoimmune disease history or systemic immunosuppression. This receptor was obtained from an adult with an advanced solid tumor such as melanoma, head and neck, liver or kidney cancer. The chain employs TRBV5-1 and TRBJ2-1, with 13 bases that match TRBD2. Sequencing used CD4+ or CD8+ T cells sorted from blood, obtained in a trial of the OX40 agonist ivuxolimab. As DNA, the CDR3 is TGCGCCAGCAGCTTTGAGACTAGCGGGGGGTACAATGAGCAGTTCTTC. Residues: CASSFETSGGYNEQFF.